The present TCR beta chain was sequenced within a study of T cell responses to AZD1222 COVID-19 vaccine. Study-wide findings and caveats: The reported proportion of spike-specific TCRs targeting unmutated variant regions was nearly half. Spike regions recognized by vaccine-associated CD4 TCRs spanned the protein, led by 160-218 and 743-854.

Second-dose groups at about 4 or about 12 weeks were pooled. The protocol was immunoSEQ multiplex PCR, while the TCRdb copy is restricted to in-frame clones and leaves out a portion. This table holds fewer than 150,000 clones, 88% found once. In regard to this clone: Its cognate antigen is unknown.

This specimen consisted of peripheral blood, obtained 28 days after the second AZD1222 dose. This TCR came from an adult who received the AZD1222 COVID-19 vaccine.

CDR3: CASSTSGSSPDTQYF. The DNA for the CDR3 is TGTGCCAGCAGCACTAGCGGGAGTTCCCCAGATACGCAGTATTTT. The chain recombines TRBV9 with TRBJ2-3; 11 nucleotides agree with TRBD2. This CDR3 has 15 amino acids. The V segment lost 4 bases and the J segment 4 bases; nucleotides outside the gene matches: 5. Looked up from germline, CDR1 is SGDLS and CDR2 is YYNGEE. Looking up the rest from reference TRBV9 and TRBJ2-3 gives the full variable domain: DSGVTQTPKHLITATGQRVTLRCSPRSGDLSVYWYQQSLDQGLQFLIQYYNGEERAKGNILERFSAQQFPDLHSELNLSSLELGDSALYFCASSTSGSSPDTQYFGPGTRLTVL.